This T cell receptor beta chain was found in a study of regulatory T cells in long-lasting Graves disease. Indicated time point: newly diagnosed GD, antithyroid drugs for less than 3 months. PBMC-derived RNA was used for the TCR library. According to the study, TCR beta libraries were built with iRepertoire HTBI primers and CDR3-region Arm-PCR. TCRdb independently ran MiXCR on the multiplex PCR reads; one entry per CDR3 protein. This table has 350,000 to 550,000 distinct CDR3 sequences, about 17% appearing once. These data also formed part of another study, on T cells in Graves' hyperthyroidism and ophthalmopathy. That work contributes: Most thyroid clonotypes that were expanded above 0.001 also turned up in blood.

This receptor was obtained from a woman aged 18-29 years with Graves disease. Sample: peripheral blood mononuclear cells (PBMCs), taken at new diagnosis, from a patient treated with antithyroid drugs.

The CDR3 loop is CASSLIVVSETQYF. CDR3 DNA: TGTGCCAGCAGCTTAATCGTCGTGTCGGAGACCCAGTACTTC. This chain uses TRBV11-2 with TRBJ2-5; D remains ambiguous. V lost 2 bases and J 5 bases, leaving 12 bases between the germline ends. The length of the CDR3 is 14 residues. CDR1 and CDR2 (germline): SGHAT, FQNNGV. The full variable domain, with the rest looked up from reference TRBV11-2 and TRBJ2-5, is EAGVAQSPRYKIIEKRQSVAFWCNPISGHATLYWYQQILGQGPKLLIQFQNNGVVDDSQLPKDRFSAERLKGVDSTLKIQPAKLEDSAVYLCASSLIVVSETQYFGPGTRLLVL.